This paragraph covers one T cell receptor beta chain sequence. Its specificity is unknown. This specimen comes from a study of cytomegalovirus exposure and HLA in healthy donors. Notes on the study in general: Using a false discovery rate of 0.05, a later analysis showed that approximately 17,000 TCR beta sequences were associated with HLA alleles. By a later analysis, the bulk of CMV-associated TCR beta chains appeared HLA-restricted. Follow-up analysis seemed to connect common viral pathogens with several of the most significant clusters identified.

Vbeta (60) and Jbeta (13) primers were used in the PCR. Original data processing: Unique TCR beta chains totaled some 80 million in a later count, with around 11 million of them shared. Generated by immunoSEQ multiplex PCR, the TCRdb table keeps only in-frame clones and is missing some. The V and J calls and clone size were taken over from that table, and D and trimming were inferred from the DNA. The sample has about 110,000 clones; 55% to 75% are singletons. The CDR3 totals 13 residues. The V and J ends lost 5 bases and 5 bases respectively, with 12 bases between them. Per the germline V gene, CDR1 is LNHDA and CDR2 is SQIVND (reference sequence).

The source is a man in his thirties or forties in good health and CMV-seropositive. The sequenced material came from PBMCs. The gene calls are TRBV19 and TRBJ2-5, with a possible D match to TRBD1 (7 bases). CDR3 coding DNA: TGTGCCAGTAGTCTCAGGGGGAGGGAGACCCAGTACTTC. Residues: CASSLRGRETQYF. The full variable domain, with the rest looked up from reference TRBV19 and TRBJ2-5, is DGGITQSPKYLFRKEGQNVTLSCEQNLNHDAMYWYRQDPGQGLRLIYYSQIVNDFQKGDIAEGYSVSREKKESFPLTVTSAQKNPTAFYLCASSLRGRETQYFGPGTRLLVL.